The T cell receptor beta chain described here comes from a study of blood T cell repertoires in COVID-19. Study overall: The United States, Italy and Spain provided the acute and convalescent COVID-19 samples. The analysed material was cDNA or gDNA that came from T cells, B-cell-depleted T cells, or PBMCs.

The V and J ends lost 0 bases and 8 bases respectively, with 19 bases between them. Germline V gene data show CDR1 as LGHNA and CDR2 as YSLEER. The CDR3 spans 16 residues. In the original processing: Reference gene primer amplification in the assay estimated nucleated cell counts. Clones were sequenced by immunoSEQ multiplex PCR, and TCRdb holds only the in-frame ones, with some missing. V, J and clone size are taken as reported in that table, and D and trimming were inferred from the DNA itself. The sample records 90,000 to 150,000 clones, 85% being singletons. The material sequenced was peripheral blood. The chain joins TRBV4-3 to TRBJ1-2, with D possibly TRBD1 on 5 matching bases. The clonotype comes from a man older than 75 with acute or convalescent COVID-19. Here the CDR3 reads CASSQDRVGVIGGYTF. CDR3 in DNA: TGCGCCAGCAGCCAAGATCGTGTAGGGGTGATAGGCGGCTACACCTTC.